Listed here are 10 T cell receptor beta chains from one sample, sequenced in a study of T cell responses to AZD1222 COVID-19 vaccine. Only in-frame clones appear in the TCRdb table, and some are missing; sequencing was by immunoSEQ multiplex PCR. Of about 100,000 clones detected, roughly nine tenths appear once; the ten largest clones hold about 1.7%. The source was peripheral blood, collected on day 0 of AZD1222 vaccination. The receptor source for this set is an adult in good health.

This rearrangement joins TRBV12-5 to TRBJ2-3; 7 nucleotides line up with TRBD2. With V trimmed by 7 bases and J by 8 bases, 12 bases remained unmatched. The germline V gene encodes CDR1 LGHNT and CDR2 FRNRAP. CDR3 length: 14 amino acids. In nucleotides, the CDR3 is TGTGCTAGTGCCGTGGGACTATCGGCGAGTACGCAGTATTTT. Translation gives CASAVGLSASTQYF.

The J gene is TRBJ2-2, the V gene TRBV24-1, with D perhaps being TRBD1 or TRBD2 (5 bases each). V shed 9 bases and J shed 6 bases, with 19 bases lying between them. This CDR3 is built from 15 residues. CDR1 is KGHDR and CDR2 is SFDVKD in the germline V gene. The CDR3 protein is CATSVGRESSGELFF. For the CDR3, the DNA is TGTGCCACCTCCGTGGGACGGGAAAGTTCCGGGGAGCTGTTTTTT.

The rearrangement uses TRBV3-1 (or the pseudogene TRBV3-2) and TRBJ1-4; D is ambiguous. V was cut by 4 bases and J by 0 bases, with 15 bases left in between. CDR3 length: 17 amino acids. The germline V gene has CDR1 LGHDT and CDR2 YNNKEL (reference sequence). The CDR3 nucleotides are TGTGCCAGCAGCCCGGTTGAGGGTCAGACAACTAATGAAAAACTGTTTTTT. The encoded protein is CASSPVEGQTTNEKLFF.

V gene TRBV7-2 combines with J gene TRBJ2-5; 8 bases are shared with TRBD2. Germline CDR1 reads SGHTA; CDR2 reads FQGNSA. This CDR3 contains 15 residues. With V trimmed by 4 bases and J by 7 bases, 11 bases remained unmatched. The CDR3 nucleotides read TGTGCCAGCAGCTCCTCGGGAGGGCATACAGGGACCCAGTACTTC. Translating it yields CASSSSGGHTGTQYF.

This chain joins TRBV28 and TRBJ2-7; a weak D match, TRBD2 (5 bases). The CDR3 contains 15 residues. Germline lookup yields CDR1 MDHEN and CDR2 SYDVKM. Trimming removed 3 bases at V and 2 bases at J, with 14 bases between. The CDR3 coding sequence is TGTGCCAGCAGTTTCGCGGCCGGGGTCACCTACGAGCAGTACTTC. Translation gives CASSFAAGVTYEQYF.

V usage is TRBV24-1 and J usage is TRBJ2-3; TRBD2 aligns across 7 bases. Germline V gene data show CDR1 as KGHDR and CDR2 as SFDVKD. The CDR3 runs 17 residues. V shed 4 bases, J shed 0 bases, and the junction held 9 bases outside the gene matches. The CDR3 protein is CATSESWSGVSTDTQYF. The DNA for the CDR3 is TGTGCCACCAGTGAATCCTGGAGCGGGGTTAGCACAGATACGCAGTATTTT.

This chain joins TRBV19 and TRBJ1-3; no clear D gene. The CDR3 sequence is 14 residues long. V lost 5 bases and J 0 bases, leaving 8 bases between the germline ends. Germline assignment: CDR1 LNHDA and CDR2 SQIVND (reference sequence). In nucleotides, the CDR3 is TGTGCCAGTAGTCCCGAGGTCTCTGGAAACACCATATATTTT. Its protein is CASSPEVSGNTIYF.

This chain joins TRBV7-9 and TRBJ1-3; D is perhaps TRBD1 (5 bases). V lost 5 bases, J lost 3 bases, and 17 bases lay in between. This CDR3 spans 16 amino acids. CDR1 is SEHNR, CDR2 FQNEAQ, per germline (reference sequence). The CDR3: CASSAQNQGHGNTIYF. Written as DNA, the CDR3 is TGTGCCAGCAGCGCACAGAATCAGGGTCATGGAAACACCATATATTTT.

The V gene is TRBV28, the J gene TRBJ1-4; 8 bases are a match to TRBD1. Per germline, CDR1 MDHEN and CDR2 SYDVKM. After removal of 7 bases from V and 7 bases from J, the junction contained 8 bases not matched to a gene. CDR3 size: 14 residues. CDR3 amino acids: CASNGGQGGEKLFF. CDR3 sequence (DNA): TGTGCCAGCAATGGCGGACAGGGTGGTGAAAAACTGTTTTTT.

The CDR3 sequence: CASSLGPPTSRTYEQYF. The CDR3 nucleotides read TGTGCCAGCAGCTTAGGACCACCCACTAGCCGGACCTACGAGCAGTACTTC. The chain links TRBV11-3 to TRBJ2-7; D is possibly TRBD2 (6 bases). This CDR3 is 17 amino acids long. Per the germline V gene, CDR1 is SGHNT and CDR2 is YENEEA. V was clipped by 1 base and J by 2 bases, with 18 bases between them.